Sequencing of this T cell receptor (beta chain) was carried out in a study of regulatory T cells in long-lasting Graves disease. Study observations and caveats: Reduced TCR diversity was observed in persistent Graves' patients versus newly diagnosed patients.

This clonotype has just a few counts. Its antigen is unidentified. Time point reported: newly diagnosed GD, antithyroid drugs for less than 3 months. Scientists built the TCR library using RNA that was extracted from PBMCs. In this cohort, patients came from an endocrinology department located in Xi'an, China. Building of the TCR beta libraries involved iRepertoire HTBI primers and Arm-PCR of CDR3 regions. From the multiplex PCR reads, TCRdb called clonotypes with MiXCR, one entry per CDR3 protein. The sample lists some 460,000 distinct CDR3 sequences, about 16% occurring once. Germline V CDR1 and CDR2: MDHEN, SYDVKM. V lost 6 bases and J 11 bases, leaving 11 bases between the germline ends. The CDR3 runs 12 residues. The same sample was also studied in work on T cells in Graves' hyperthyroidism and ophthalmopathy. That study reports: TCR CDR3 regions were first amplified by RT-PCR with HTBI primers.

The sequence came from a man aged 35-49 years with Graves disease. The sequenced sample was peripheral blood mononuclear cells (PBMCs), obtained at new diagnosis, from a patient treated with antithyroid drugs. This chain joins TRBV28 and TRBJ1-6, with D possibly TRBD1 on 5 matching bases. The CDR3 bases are TGTGCCAGCAGGCAGGGTTGGGCACCCCTCCACTTT. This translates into CASRQGWAPLHF.